The present T cell receptor beta chain was sequenced within a study of early T cells in non-severe SARS-CoV-2 infection. Study details: Bulk RNA isolated from unsorted whole blood underwent sequencing; chains were not paired.

Unique molecular identifier tags were affixed to discrete cDNA molecules. TCRdb re-derived calls from the 5' RACE reads in MiXCR, one entry per CDR3 protein. The sample carries roughly 64,000 distinct CDR3 sequences, roughly 14% recorded once. Findings and limits, study-wide: Missing private and CD4 specificities, VDJdb matching favored anti-spike CD8 responses.

A word on this clonotype: Its antigen is unknown.

Germline CDR1 SGHRS, CDR2 YFSETQ. V was trimmed by 0 bases and J by 4 bases, leaving 13 bases between them. CDR3 length: 15 amino acids. Sequencing used whole blood. This chain links TRBV5-1 with TRBJ1-2; no clear D gene. The source of this sequence is an adult who was a healthcare worker with PCR-confirmed SARS-CoV-2 infection or an uninfected control (not recorded which). The CDR3, as DNA: TGCGCCAGCAGCTTGGATAGCGCCAGCGCCTATGGCTACACCTTC. Its protein product is CASSLDSASAYGYTF.